This T cell receptor beta chain was retrieved from a study of shared clonotypes between healthy human individuals. This table comes from immunoSEQ multiplex PCR, and its TCRdb copy is limited to in-frame clones, with some not included. Of about 2.3 million clones in the sample, over 90% were seen once. CDR1 is MDHEN, CDR2 SYDVKM, per germline. The ends lost 4 bases at V and 4 bases at J; junction bases unmatched: 6. The CDR3 has 15 amino acids. The specimen was naive CD4+ T cells from PBMCs. Subset reported: CD45RA+ positively selected. The V gene is TRBV28, the J gene TRBJ1-2, with 10 bases identical to TRBD1. This sequence was found in a man aged 18 to 30 in good health. Some clones in this sample may be carry-over from other donors' samples. This chain's CDR3 is CASSSSGTGAYGYTF. DNA of the CDR3: TGTGCCAGCAGTTCTTCCGGGACAGGGGCCTATGGCTACACCTTC.